One sample yielded the 28 T cell receptor beta chains listed below, sequenced in a study of OX40 agonist ivuxolimab in advanced cancers. Profiled with immunoSEQ multiplex PCR; TCRdb holds only in-frame clones, not every one. Of fewer than 50,000 clones listed, about 87% were seen once; the top ten hold 35% to 40%. This material consisted of CD4+ or CD8+ T cells sorted from blood, taken in a trial of the OX40 agonist ivuxolimab. All receptors come from an adult with an advanced solid tumor such as melanoma, head and neck, liver or kidney cancer.

The chain uses TRBV4-2 and TRBJ1-5, with a possible D match to TRBD1 (6 bases). V lost 2 bases and J 2 bases, leaving 16 bases between the germline ends. The CDR3 has 17 amino acids. CDR1 LGHNA and CDR2 YNFKEQ come from the germline V gene. The CDR3 is CASSQTRQQGRNQPQHF. The CDR3 DNA follows: TGTGCCAGCAGCCAAACCCGTCAACAGGGTCGCAATCAGCCCCAGCATTTT.

The chain recombines TRBV11-2 with TRBJ1-1; D is unclear. This CDR3 has 13 residues. Germline-derived CDR1 and CDR2 are SGHAT and FQNNGV. Trimming cost V 3 bases and J 4 bases, with 9 bases left between them. The CDR3 sequence is CASSFNLATEAFF. The CDR3 coding sequence is TGTGCCAGCAGCTTCAATCTCGCCACTGAAGCTTTCTTT. The variable domain in full, completed from reference TRBV11-2 and TRBJ1-1, reads EAGVAQSPRYKIIEKRQSVAFWCNPISGHATLYWYQQILGQGPKLLIQFQNNGVVDDSQLPKDRFSAERLKGVDSTLKIQPAKLEDSAVYLCASSFNLATEAFFGQGTRLTVV.

J is TRBJ2-1 and V is TRBV10-3; D is perhaps TRBD1 (6 bases). Germline-derived CDR1 and CDR2 are ENHRY and SYGVKD. The CDR3 covers 12 residues. With 4 bases removed from V and 10 bases from J, the gap between germline ends came to 11 bases. CDR3 DNA sequence: TGTGCCATCAGTGGGACTGGGACAGAGCAGTTCTTC. Its protein product is CAISGTGTEQFF.

The chain links TRBV6-5 to TRBJ1-6, with D tentatively TRBD1 (5 bases). Germline V gene sequence: CDR1 MNHEY, CDR2 SVGAGI. The CDR3 totals 16 residues. The V gene lost 0 bases and the J gene lost 7 bases, with 13 bases spanning the gap. CDR3 sequence: CASSYSGLSNNSPLHF. The CDR3 bases are TGTGCCAGCAGTTACTCGGGGCTATCTAACAATTCACCCCTCCACTTT.

This clone was seen only once. The rearrangement links TRBV6-1 to TRBJ1-4; D is perhaps TRBD1 (5 bases). V lost 4 bases to trimming and J lost 3 bases, with 9 bases between them. This CDR3 spans 14 amino acids. CDR1 and CDR2 from the germline V gene are MNHNS and SASEGT. The CDR3 coding sequence is TGTGCCAGCAGTGGGGGGGAGGCTAATGAAAAACTGTTTTTT. This codes for CASSGGEANEKLFF.

This chain uses TRBV20-1 with TRBJ1-1, with D possibly matching TRBD1 (6 bases). The CDR3 runs 10 residues. From germline, CDR1 is DFQATT and CDR2 SNEGSKA (reference sequence). V lost 3 bases, J lost 7 bases, and 6 bases lay in between. CDR3 in amino acids: CSARDSEAFF. In DNA form, the CDR3 reads TGCAGTGCTAGGGACAGTGAAGCTTTCTTT.

The chain has TRBV11-2 and TRBJ2-3; D is unclear. Trimming took 5 bases from V and 2 from J, leaving 14 bases between them. Germline loops: CDR1 SGHAT, CDR2 FQNNGV. The CDR3 length is 15 residues. The CDR3 nucleotides are TGTGCCAGCAGCCCAAGGGTTTCTGCCACAGATACGCAGTATTTT. Its translation is CASSPRVSATDTQYF.

The V call is TRBV6-6, the J call TRBJ2-3; 8 nucleotides agree with TRBD2. Per the germline V gene, CDR1 is MNHNY and CDR2 is SVGAGI (reference sequence). The junction had 10 bases not matched to a gene; V was cut back by 10 bases and J by 1 base. CDR3 length: 15 amino acids. The CDR3 protein is CATTVAGPRTDTQYF. The CDR3 nucleotides read TGTGCCACGACCGTAGCGGGACCCCGCACAGATACGCAGTATTTT.

The chain combines TRBV14 with TRBJ2-7; D is unresolved. Germline CDR1 and CDR2: SGHDN and FVKESK. V lost 1 base and J 2 bases, leaving 9 bases between the germline ends. CDR3 length: 14 amino acids. The CDR3 coding sequence is TGTGCCAGCAGCCAAGCGGGTGACCCCTACGAGCAGTACTTC. Protein product: CASSQAGDPYEQYF.

V is TRBV5-4 and J is TRBJ2-5, with D uncertain. The V gene's germline CDR1 is SGHNT and CDR2 YYREEE (reference sequence). The CDR3 is made up of 15 amino acids. V shed 5 bases and J shed 0 bases, with 14 bases lying between them. CDR3 coding DNA: TGTGCCAGCAGAAATGGCGAGCGATACCAAGAGACCCAGTACTTC. Translation gives CASRNGERYQETQYF.

This clone was detected only a few times. The genes are TRBV6-5 and TRBJ1-1; D is uncertain. The CDR3 is 13 amino acids. Trimming took off 0 bases at V and 6 bases at J, with 8 bases between the two ends. Germline V gene sequence: CDR1 MNHEY, CDR2 SVGAGI. DNA of the CDR3: TGTGCCAGCAGTTACTCGATCTGGGCTGAAGCTTTCTTT. The encoded protein is CASSYSIWAEAFF.

This clone is a singleton in its sample. V usage is TRBV7-9 and J usage is TRBJ2-5, with a tentative D call TRBD1 (6 bases). Germline V gives CDR1 SEHNR, CDR2 FQNEAQ (reference sequence). Trimming stripped 8 bases from V and 4 bases from J, with 17 bases between. This CDR3 has 14 residues. The CDR3 sequence is CASGRGGGAETQYF. CDR3 DNA: TGTGCCAGCGGCAGAGGGGGTGGAGCAGAGACCCAGTACTTC. Full variable domain (rest looked up from reference TRBV7-9 and TRBJ2-5): DTGVSQNPRHKITKRGQNVTFRCDPISEHNRLYWYRQTLGQGPEFLTYFQNEAQLEKSRLLSDRFSAERPKGSFSTLEIQRTEQGDSAMYLCASGRGGGAETQYFGPGTRLLVL.

The chain is built from TRBV5-6 and TRBJ2-2; weak D call: TRBD2 (6 bases). The CDR3 runs to 16 residues. Germline V gene data show CDR1 as SGHDT and CDR2 as YYEEEE. V lost 4 bases, J lost 4 bases, and 17 bases lay in between. The DNA for the CDR3 is TGTGCCAGCAGCGCCAACGATTGGGGAGGCACCGGGGAGCTGTTTTTT. Its translation is CASSANDWGGTGELFF.

This chain connects TRBV6-1 to TRBJ2-7, with 9 nucleotides matching TRBD2. Germline lookup yields CDR1 MNHNS and CDR2 SASEGT. With V trimmed by 2 bases and J by 2 bases, 4 bases remained unmatched. The CDR3 totals 15 residues. The CDR3 bases are TGTGCCAGCAGTGAAAGGGGACTAGCTACCTACGAGCAGTACTTC. It yields the protein CASSERGLATYEQYF.

V usage is TRBV6-6 and J usage is TRBJ2-2; the D gene is possibly TRBD2 (6 bases). The V and J ends lost 5 bases and 0 bases respectively, with 10 bases between them. CDR1 and CDR2 from the germline V gene are MNHNY and SVGAGI (reference sequence). The CDR3 spans 15 residues. Here the CDR3 reads CASSPGTPNTGELFF. CDR3 bases: TGTGCCAGCAGTCCCGGGACTCCGAACACCGGGGAGCTGTTTTTT.

The chain couples TRBV11-2 to TRBJ2-5; D perhaps matches TRBD2 (5 bases). Matching the DNA end better, TRBJ2-7 makes the J call doubtful. The CDR3 is made up of 18 amino acids. CDR1 and CDR2 (germline): SGHAT, FQNNGV. The CDR3 loop reads CASSSETGLGESGNEQYF. CDR3 DNA: TGTGCCAGCAGCTCCGAGACCGGTCTCGGGGAGTCAGGAAACGAGCAGTACTTC.

This clone occurred once. V and J are TRBV10-1 and TRBJ2-7; 7 nucleotides align to TRBD2. Trimming cost V 6 bases and J 0 bases; bases outside gene matches: 5. The CDR3 totals 14 residues. Germline CDR1 is WNHNN and CDR2 is SYGVQD (reference sequence). CDR3 in amino acids: CASSPSGISYEQYF. The CDR3 coding sequence is TGCGCCAGCAGCCCTAGCGGAATCTCCTACGAGCAGTACTTC.

V is TRBV28 and J is TRBJ1-2, with D tentatively TRBD1 (5 bases). The CDR3 contains 14 residues. Per germline, CDR1 MDHEN and CDR2 SYDVKM. V dropped 0 bases and J dropped 6 bases, with 11 bases sitting between them. CDR3 sequence (DNA): TGTGCCAGCAGTTTATGGGGGCGCGAGGATGGCTACACCTTC. Amino acid sequence: CASSLWGREDGYTF.

The rearrangement links TRBV6-6 to TRBJ1-4, with 10 bases lining up with TRBD1. The V segment lost 6 bases and the J segment 7 bases; nucleotides outside the gene matches: 5. The CDR3 contains 14 residues. Per the germline V gene, CDR1 is MNHNY and CDR2 is SVGAGI (reference sequence). CDR3 sequence reads: CASRPGTGAEKLFF. CDR3 nucleotide sequence: TGTGCCAGCAGACCCGGGACAGGGGCTGAAAAACTGTTTTTT.

J is TRBJ2-2 and V is TRBV5-4, with 7 bases identical to TRBD2. CDR1 is SGHNT, CDR2 YYREEE, per germline (reference sequence). Trimming took 7 bases from V and 2 from J; bases not matched to a gene: 5. This CDR3 has 14 residues. The CDR3 DNA sequence: TGTGCCAGCTGGGAGGGGACCAACACCGGGGAGCTGTTTTTT. Protein sequence: CASWEGTNTGELFF. Full variable domain (rest looked up from reference TRBV5-4 and TRBJ2-2): ETGVTQSPTHLIKTRGQQVTLRCSSQSGHNTVSWYQQALGQGPQFIFQYYREEENGRGNFPPRFSGLQFPNYSSELNVNALELDDSALYLCASWEGTNTGELFFGEGSRLTVL.

CDR3 residues: CASSSPGGQSTDTQYF. In nucleotides, the CDR3 is TGTGCCAGCAGTTCCCCCGGCGGCCAGAGCACAGATACGCAGTATTTT. The gene calls are TRBV28 and TRBJ2-3, with unresolved D. V lost 4 bases, J lost 0 bases, and 14 bases lay in between. The germline V gene has CDR1 MDHEN and CDR2 SYDVKM. This CDR3 is 16 amino acids long.

This chain links TRBV12-2 with TRBJ1-1. TRBV12-2 is a pseudogene segment. The CDR3 contains 20 residues. CDR3 in amino acids: CASRLVGGAPRSFRSVRGFF. The CDR3 nucleotides read TGTGCAAGTCGCTTAGTCGGGGGGGCCCCCAGGTCGTTCAGGTCGGTGCGAGGTTTCTTT.

The V call is TRBV28, the J call TRBJ2-7; TRBD1 matches at 8 bases. This CDR3 has 16 amino acids. J gave up 4 bases and V 7 bases, and 15 bases lay outside the gene matches. Germline CDR1 and CDR2: MDHEN and SYDVKM. CDR3 DNA: TGTGCCAGCACTCTCCCCACCGGGACAGGAATGTACGAGCAGTACTTC. Protein sequence: CASTLPTGTGMYEQYF.

The chain has TRBV7-8 and TRBJ2-7; no clear D gene. V lost 3 bases, J lost 0 bases, and 9 bases lay in between. The length of the CDR3 is 14 residues. CDR1 and CDR2 (germline): SGHVS, FQNEAQ. The CDR3 region is CASSLESYSYEQYF. The CDR3 DNA sequence: TGTGCCAGCAGCTTGGAATCGTACTCCTACGAGCAGTACTTC.

The genes are TRBV5-6 and TRBJ2-7, with D perhaps TRBD1 or TRBD2 (5 bases each). V was trimmed by 5 bases and J by 2 bases, leaving 29 bases between them. Germline V CDR1 and CDR2: SGHDT, YYEEEE. The CDR3 has 19 residues. The CDR3: CASSWDAISGHPNPYEQYF. The CDR3 DNA reads as TGTGCCAGCAGTTGGGACGCAATTTCGGGGCATCCCAACCCCTACGAGCAGTACTTC.

The V gene is TRBV13, the J gene TRBJ2-3, with 7 bases that match TRBD1. Losses at the gene ends were 0 bases for V and 12 bases for J; bases not matched to a gene: 3. CDR1 is PRHDT, CDR2 FYEKMQ, per germline (reference sequence). The CDR3 has 12 residues. This chain's CDR3 is CASSLGRQGQYF. The CDR3 DNA follows: TGTGCCAGCAGCTTAGGTAGACAGGGACAGTATTTT.

The chain couples TRBV6-1 to TRBJ2-1, with D perhaps matching TRBD1 or TRBD2 (5 bases each). The CDR3 sequence is 12 residues long. V was shortened by 2 bases and J by 10 bases, with 9 bases between the two germline ends. Germline V gene sequence: CDR1 MNHNS, CDR2 SASEGT. The CDR3: CASSERGGEQFF. The CDR3 bases are TGTGCCAGCAGTGAAAGGGGCGGGGAGCAGTTCTTC.

The chain links TRBV6-1 to TRBJ2-7, with a weak D call TRBD2 (5 bases). This CDR3 contains 14 residues. Germline values: CDR1 MNHNS, CDR2 SASEGT. V was cut by 1 base and J by 11 bases, with 18 bases left in between. In DNA, the CDR3 is TGTGCCAGCAGTGAAGTTATACAGCGAATGAGGGAGTACTTC. This gives the protein CASSEVIQRMREYF.